This T cell receptor (beta chain) originates from a study of blood T cell repertoires in COVID-19. TCRdb keeps only in-frame clones here, not all; method: immunoSEQ multiplex PCR. The sample includes 300,000 to 350,000 clones, 90% of them seen just once. Those enrolled in Seattle joined during active infection and were followed longitudinally afterward. This CDR3 is built from 17 residues. The germline V gene encodes CDR1 SEHNR and CDR2 FQNEAQ (reference sequence). Trimming cost V 3 bases and J 4 bases; bases outside gene matches: 4. With respect to this clone: This CDR3 is also generated by other DNA sequences in the sample.

The sequence derives from a woman younger than 45 with COVID-19, enrolled during active disease. Sequencing input: peripheral blood. This rearrangement joins TRBV7-9 to TRBJ2-1; 15 nucleotides align to TRBD2. CDR3 nucleotides: TGTGCCAGCAGCTTCGGACTAGCGGGAGGGCAATACAATGAGCAGTTCTTC. It yields the protein CASSFGLAGGQYNEQFF.